The 10 T cell receptor beta chains presented below share a single source sample, sequenced in a study of T-cell reconstitution after alpha-beta-depleted transplantation in children (dated by TCRdb to the mid-2010s). Libraries were made using PCR. Sequenced on an Illumina HiSeq 2500. To normalize quantification of the TCRbeta repertoire, the TCR libraries were built with molecular barcoding that relied on unique molecular identifiers. TCRdb itself trimmed the public reads at Q25 with fastp, ran MiXCR and retained productive beta chains. Rows with a matching CDR3 protein are joined into one entry that keeps the most common DNA and genes. The sample yields 500,000 to 600,000 distinct CDR3 sequences; around 17% were counted once. The ten biggest clones cover 2.5% to 4% of the sample. Source: PBMCs from the stem cell graft donor, taken from the stem cell graft. The receptors derive from a human donor who donated a stem cell graft to a child with acute lymphoblastic leukemia.

This clonotype was detected many times. The rearrangement joins TRBV20-1 to TRBJ1-4, with unresolved D. V lost 1 base and J lost 8, with 14 bases in between. Germline CDR1 is DFQATT and CDR2 is SNEGSKA (reference sequence). This CDR3 is 14 amino acids long. The CDR3 loop is CSARVGWYGEKLFF. CDR3 bases: TGCAGTGCTAGAGTGGGATGGTATGGCGAAAAACTGTTTTTT.

This chain links TRBV29-1 with TRBJ2-1; 12 bases map to TRBD2. Germline CDR1 reads SQVTM; CDR2 reads ANQGSEA. V was clipped by 4 bases and J by 8 bases; unmatched bases: 12. This CDR3 is 16 amino acids long. As DNA, the CDR3 is TGCAGCGTTGGACCGCGACTAGCGGGAGCCAGAGATGAGCAGTTCTTC. Amino acids: CSVGPRLAGARDEQFF.

The chain joins TRBV5-5 to TRBJ1-1, with unresolved D. CDR1 is SGHKS and CDR2 is YYEKEE in the germline V gene (reference sequence). CDR3 length: 17 residues. Trimming left V 6 bases short and J 1 base short, with 22 bases between. The CDR3 loop is CASTKGVEGLTNTEAFF. As DNA, the CDR3 is TGTGCCAGCACCAAGGGAGTGGAAGGACTCACGAACACTGAAGCTTTCTTT. Full variable domain (rest looked up from reference TRBV5-5 and TRBJ1-1): DAGVTQSPTHLIKTRGQQVTLRCSPISGHKSVSWYQQVLGQGPQFIFQYYEKEERGRGNFPDRFSARQFPNYSSELNVNALLLGDSALYLCASTKGVEGLTNTEAFFGQGTRLTVV.

The chain has TRBV18 and TRBJ1-1; the D gene is possibly TRBD1 (6 bases). This CDR3 has 14 residues. CDR1 KGHSH and CDR2 LQKENI come from the germline V gene. Between the trimmed V and J ends, which lost 1 base and 2 bases, there was a span of 8 bases. CDR3 coding DNA: TGTGCCAGCTCACCACTGGACAGCAACACTGAAGCTTTCTTT. Translated: CASSPLDSNTEAFF.

The CDR3 DNA sequence: TGTGCCAGCAGCTTCCGGGACACCTCCTACGAGCAGTACTTC. This gives the protein CASSFRDTSYEQYF. J is TRBJ2-7 and V is TRBV5-6; maybe TRBD1 (6 bases). The CDR3 runs to 14 residues. With 2 bases removed from V and 0 bases from J, the gap between germline ends came to 9 bases. The germline V gene has CDR1 SGHDT and CDR2 YYEEEE. The full variable domain, its missing parts supplied by reference TRBV5-6 and TRBJ2-7, is DAGVTQSPTHLIKTRGQQVTLRCSPKSGHDTVSWYQQALGQGPQFIFQYYEEEERQRGNFPDRFSGHQFPNYSSELNVNALLLGDSALYLCASSFRDTSYEQYFGPGTRLTVT.

The chain carries TRBV11-2 and TRBJ2-1; 11 bases fit TRBD2. The CDR3 is 18 amino acids. V dropped 2 bases and J dropped 6; count of bases not matched to a gene: 12. CDR1 SGHAT and CDR2 FQNNGV come from the germline V gene. The CDR3 DNA sequence: TGTGCCAGCAGCTTAAACGCACTAGCGGGAGATCTAAGCAATGAGCAGTTCTTC. This encodes CASSLNALAGDLSNEQFF.

This clonotype was found once. The V gene is TRBV7-2, the J gene TRBJ2-2; D ambiguous. Germline V gene sequence: CDR1 SGHTA, CDR2 FQGNSA. The CDR3 totals 17 residues. The V end was cut by 5 bases, the J end by 1 base, with 17 bases between. The CDR3 nucleotides are TGTGCCAGCAGCAGGGCCGCGGTAATCATGAACACCGGGGAGCTGTTTTTT. Its translation: CASSRAAVIMNTGELFF.

This clonotype came up many times. CDR3 residues: CASSLGDTGELFF. DNA for the CDR3: TGCGCCAGCAGCTTGGGTGACACCGGGGAGCTGTTTTTT. This chain joins TRBV5-1 and TRBJ2-2; no clear D. In germline, CDR1 is SGHRS, CDR2 YFSETQ. The CDR3 consists of 13 residues. V was shortened by 0 bases and J by 3 bases, with 3 bases between the two germline ends.

The chain recombines TRBV13 with TRBJ2-1; weak D call: TRBD2 (6 bases). Germline loops: CDR1 PRHDT, CDR2 FYEKMQ (reference sequence). This CDR3 has 14 amino acids. V was cut by 5 bases and J by 5 bases, with 13 bases left in between. CDR3 protein: CASSTLAADNEQFF. The CDR3 DNA sequence: TGTGCCAGCAGCACCTTAGCGGCCGACAATGAGCAGTTCTTC.

This clonotype was seen ten or more times. The V gene is TRBV5-1, the J gene TRBJ2-7; D uncertain. The V end lost 0 bases, the J end lost 3 bases, and 13 bases lay between the germline ends. The CDR3 runs to 15 residues. Germline V gene lookup returns CDR1 SGHRS and CDR2 YFSETQ. The CDR3 nucleotides read TGCGCCAGCAGCTTGGACGTCGGGCGTCTCTACGAGCAGTACTTC. This gives the protein CASSLDVGRLYEQYF. Variable domain in full (rest from reference TRBV5-1 and TRBJ2-7): KAGVTQTPRYLIKTRGQQVTLSCSPISGHRSVSWYQQTPGQGLQFLFEYFSETQRNKGNFPGRFSGRQFSNSRSEMNVSTLELGDSALYLCASSLDVGRLYEQYFGPGTRLTVT.